The source of this T cell receptor beta chain is a study of blood T cell repertoires in COVID-19. Looking at the study overall: The study drew acute and convalescent COVID-19 samples from the United States, Italy and Spain. Sources were T cells, B-cell-depleted T cells, or PBMCs; the material itself was cDNA or gDNA.

With V trimmed by 0 bases and J by 8 bases, 8 bases remained unmatched. This CDR3 has 15 residues. Germline V lookup: CDR1 SGHRS, CDR2 YFSETQ. Original methodology: Estimates of nucleated cell counts were drawn from the amplification of reference gene primers. The repertoire was sequenced with immunoSEQ multiplex PCR; TCRdb's copy has only in-frame clones and lacks some. V and J calls and clone size are given by that table; D and trimming were obtained from the DNA. The table has 25,000 to 35,000 clones, over 70% seen once. The sample comprised peripheral blood. The V gene is TRBV5-1, the J gene TRBJ2-4; 7 nucleotides match TRBD1. This clonotype originated in a man in his 70s with active COVID-19. The CDR3: CASSLALGGRDIQYF. The CDR3 region has the DNA TGCGCCAGCAGCTTGGCCTTAGGGGGCCGGGACATTCAGTACTTC.